The rows below give T cell receptor beta chains drawn from one sample of a study of OX40 agonist ivuxolimab in advanced cancers. Assay used: immunoSEQ multiplex PCR; TCRdb lists only in-frame clones, some missing. Of about 77,000 clones in the sample, less than 90% were seen once. The sequenced sample was CD4+ or CD8+ T cells sorted from blood, obtained in a trial of the OX40 agonist ivuxolimab. These receptors all come from an adult with an advanced solid tumor such as melanoma, head and neck, liver or kidney cancer. The CDR3 runs from the conserved cysteine through the conserved F or W. The order of the fields is D gene, V gene, J gene, CDR3 DNA, CDR3 protein. A D gene is named only where the DNA matches it firmly.

TRBD1	TRBV30	TRBJ1-3	TGTGCCTGGACAGGGGGTTCTGGAAACACCATATATTTT	CAWTGGSGNTIYF
.	TRBV10-2	TRBJ1-5	TGCGCCAGCAGTGAGTTGAATCAGCCCCAGCATTTT	CASSELNQPQHF
.	TRBV7-6	TRBJ1-2	TGTGCCAGCAGCCCCGTCGGCACTGGCTACACCTTC	CASSPVGTGYTF
.	TRBV5-4	TRBJ2-1	TGTGCCAGCAGCTCAACCCCCTACAATGAGCAGTTCTTC	CASSSTPYNEQFF
.	TRBV29-1	TRBJ1-5	TGCAGCGCATCAGGGGAATATAGCAATCAGCCCCAGCATTTT	CSASGEYSNQPQHF
.	TRBV11-2	TRBJ1-4	TGTGCCAGCAGCTTAAAAAGGAATGAAAAACTGTTTTTT	CASSLKRNEKLFF
.	TRBV5-4	TRBJ2-6	TGTGCCAGCAGGCAAAATTTGGGGACAGGGGCCAACGTCCTGACTTTC	CASRQNLGTGANVLTF
.	TRBV7-9	TRBJ1-1	TGTGCCAGCAGCTTATCCTCGAACACTGAAGCTTTCTTT	CASSLSSNTEAFF
.	TRBV4-3	TRBJ1-3	TGCGCCAGCAGCCAGGACAGAACCCATGGAAACACCATATATTTT	CASSQDRTHGNTIYF
TRBD1	TRBV7-9	TRBJ2-1	TGTGCCAGCAGCTTCCGACCGGGACAGGGGGACAATGAGCAGTTCTTC	CASSFRPGQGDNEQFF
TRBD1	TRBV9	TRBJ1-3	TGTGCCAGCAGCGCCCAGGGGGTGAAAGGAAACACCATATATTTT	CASSAQGVKGNTIYF
.	TRBV28	TRBJ1-2	TGTGCCAGCGTCGGAGACGGTTATGGCTACACCTTC	CASVGDGYGYTF
TRBD2	TRBV5-4	TRBJ2-7	TGTGCCAGCAGCCCGGGATCCGGGACTAGCGTCTACGAGCAGTACTTC	CASSPGSGTSVYEQYF
TRBD1	TRBV19	TRBJ1-5	TGTGCCAGCCGTGAGGGGACAGGGAACAATCAGCCCCAGCATTTT	CASREGTGNNQPQHF
.	TRBV11-2	TRBJ2-7	TGTGCCAGCAGCTTAGGTACAGAGATCTACGAGCAGTACTTC	CASSLGTEIYEQYF
.	TRBV15	TRBJ1-4	TGTGCCACTGCCAGGGGCCTTAATGAAAAACTGTTTTTT	CATARGLNEKLFF
.	TRBV10-3	TRBJ2-7	TGTGCCACCCGGGGGGCAGGGGCCTACGAGCAGTACTTC	CATRGAGAYEQYF
.	TRBV6-9	TRBJ1-3	TGTGCCAGCAGTTGGGGCTGGGGCTCTGGAAACACCATATATTTT	CASSWGWGSGNTIYF
.	TRBV29-1	TRBJ2-5	TGCAGCGTTGAAGATGGTTGGACAAAAGAGACCCAGTACTTC	CSVEDGWTKETQYF